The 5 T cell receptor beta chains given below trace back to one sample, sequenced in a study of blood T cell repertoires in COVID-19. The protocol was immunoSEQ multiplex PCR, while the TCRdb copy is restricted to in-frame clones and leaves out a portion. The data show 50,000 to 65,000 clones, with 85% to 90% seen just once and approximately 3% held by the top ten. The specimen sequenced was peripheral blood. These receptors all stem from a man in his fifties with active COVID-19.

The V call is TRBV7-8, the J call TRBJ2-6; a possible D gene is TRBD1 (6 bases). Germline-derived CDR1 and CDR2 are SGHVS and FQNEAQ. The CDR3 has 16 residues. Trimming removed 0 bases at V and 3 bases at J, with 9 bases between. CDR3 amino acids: CASSLAVRGGANVLTF. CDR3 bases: TGTGCCAGCAGCTTAGCGGTCAGGGGTGGGGCCAACGTCCTGACTTTC.

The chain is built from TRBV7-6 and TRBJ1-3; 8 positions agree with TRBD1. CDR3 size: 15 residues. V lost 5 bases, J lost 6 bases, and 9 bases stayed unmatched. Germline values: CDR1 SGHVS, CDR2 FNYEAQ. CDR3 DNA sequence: TGTGCCAGCAGCCTCGACAGGGGAAGTAAAAACACCATATATTTT. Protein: CASSLDRGSKNTIYF.

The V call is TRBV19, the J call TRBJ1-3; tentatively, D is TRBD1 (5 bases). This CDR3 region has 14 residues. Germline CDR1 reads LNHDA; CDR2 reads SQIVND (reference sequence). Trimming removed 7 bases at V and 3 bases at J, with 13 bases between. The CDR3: CASTPGRVGNTIYF. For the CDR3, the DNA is TGTGCCAGTACCCCGGGCAGGGTTGGAAACACCATATATTTT.

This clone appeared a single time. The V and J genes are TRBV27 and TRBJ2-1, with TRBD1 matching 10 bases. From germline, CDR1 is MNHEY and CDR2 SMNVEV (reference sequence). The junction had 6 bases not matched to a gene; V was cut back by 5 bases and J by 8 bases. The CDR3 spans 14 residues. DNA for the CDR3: TGTGCCAGCAGTCACGGGGACAGGGGCTATGAGCAGTTCTTC. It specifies CASSHGDRGYEQFF.

The CDR3 nucleotides are TGTGCCAGCAGCCGTGGAGGCGGTGAAGCTTTCTTT. As protein: CASSRGGGEAFF. This rearrangement joins TRBV11-2 to TRBJ1-1; no clear D. Germline V gives CDR1 SGHAT, CDR2 FQNNGV. With 5 bases removed from V and 7 bases from J, the gap between germline ends came to 11 bases. This CDR3 has 12 amino acids.